These 19 T cell receptor beta chains came from one sample sequenced in a study of cytomegalovirus exposure and HLA in healthy donors. With 60 Vbeta and 13 Jbeta primers, the PCR was carried out. Sequencing was performed with immunoSEQ multiplex PCR; in TCRdb, only in-frame clones are kept and a portion is missing. Of roughly 97,000 clones listed, almost 80% are singletons. The sample was PBMCs. These receptors came from a man in his sixties in good health and CMV-seropositive.

This clone was recorded once. The chain employs TRBV10-2 and TRBJ2-2; tentatively, D is TRBD2 (6 bases). This CDR3 is 14 amino acids long. Germline V lookup: CDR1 WSHSY, CDR2 SAAADI. V lost 7 bases, J lost 1 base, and 10 bases lay in between. The CDR3 sequence is CASIPGENTGELFF. The CDR3 DNA sequence: TGCGCCAGCATCCCGGGAGAGAACACCGGGGAGCTGTTTTTT.

The genes are TRBV5-5 and TRBJ2-1; possibly TRBD2 for D (5 bases). The CDR3 contains 13 residues. Germline assignment: CDR1 SGHKS and CDR2 YYEKEE (reference sequence). V was pared by 5 bases and J by 4 bases, with 10 bases between. In DNA, the CDR3 is TGTGCCAGCAGTCTGCCGGGGTACAATGAGCAGTTCTTC. Translated: CASSLPGYNEQFF.

The chain recombines TRBV28 with TRBJ2-2; 7 bases match TRBD1. Germline CDR1 MDHEN, CDR2 SYDVKM. The CDR3 length is 13 residues. The J segment lost 1 base and the V segment lost 8 bases, leaving 1 base of the junction unmatched. CDR3 sequence reads: CASDRVNTGELFF. CDR3 bases: TGTGCCAGCGACAGGGTGAACACCGGGGAGCTGTTTTTT.

This sequence joins TRBV6-4 and TRBJ1-5, with D uncertain. V lost 2 bases, J lost 0 bases, and 5 bases lay in between. Germline assignment: CDR1 MRHNA and CDR2 SNTAGT. The CDR3 length is 14 residues. The CDR3 bases are TGTGCCAGCAGTGACAGCCCTAGCAATCAGCCCCAGCATTTT. Translating it yields CASSDSPSNQPQHF.

The chain combines TRBV7-9 with TRBJ1-1; D is unresolved. The CDR3 loop spans 15 amino acids. V was clipped by 5 bases and J by 1 base, with 14 bases between them. Germline V lookup: CDR1 SEHNR, CDR2 FQNEAQ (reference sequence). CDR3 protein: CASSRPYEKNTEAFF. The CDR3 region has the DNA TGTGCCAGCAGCCGCCCGTATGAGAAGAACACTGAAGCTTTCTTT. Supplemented by reference TRBV7-9 and TRBJ1-1, the full variable domain reads DTGVSQNPRHKITKRGQNVTFRCDPISEHNRLYWYRQTLGQGPEFLTYFQNEAQLEKSRLLSDRFSAERPKGSFSTLEIQRTEQGDSAMYLCASSRPYEKNTEAFFGQGTRLTVV.

The rearrangement links TRBV28 to TRBJ1-2; D might be TRBD1 (5 bases). CDR1 and CDR2 from the germline V gene are MDHEN and SYDVKM. This CDR3 comprises 15 residues. The V gene lost 6 bases and the J gene lost 4 bases, with 18 bases spanning the gap. The CDR3 is CASSEQARRLYGYTF. The CDR3 DNA reads as TGTGCCAGCAGCGAACAGGCCCGAAGACTCTATGGCTACACCTTC.

Only a few counts were recorded for this clone. CDR3 loop: CASNIQGPLHF. CDR3 nucleotides: TGTGCCAGCAATATACAGGGGCCCCTCCACTTT. V and J are TRBV25-1 and TRBJ1-6; 7 bases match TRBD1. Trimming removed 7 bases from V and 13 bases from J; junction bases left unmatched: 4. Germline loops: CDR1 MGHDK, CDR2 SYGVNS. The CDR3 is 11 residues long.

The chain is built from TRBV6-5 and TRBJ1-5; a possible D gene is TRBD1 (6 bases). CDR1 MNHEY and CDR2 SVGAGI come from the germline V gene. Trimming stripped 6 bases from V and 9 bases from J, with 21 bases between. This CDR3 is built from 15 residues. CDR3 nucleotide sequence: TGTGCCAGCAGAACCACACAGGGCGCCGGGTTGCCCCAGCATTTT. It encodes CASRTTQGAGLPQHF.

This chain joins TRBV10-3 and TRBJ1-5, with 9 positions matching TRBD1. Germline CDR1 reads ENHRY; CDR2 reads SYGVKD. After removal of 10 bases from V and 0 bases from J, the junction contained 16 bases not matched to a gene. This CDR3 has 18 amino acids. CDR3: CATRASLQGANSNQPQHF. In DNA, the CDR3 is TGTGCCACCCGGGCTTCTTTACAGGGGGCGAATAGCAATCAGCCCCAGCATTTT.

This chain joins TRBV6-5 and TRBJ2-1; a weak D match, TRBD1 (6 bases). The length of the CDR3 is 13 residues. Trimming shortened V by 6 bases and J by 6 bases, and 12 bases separated the two germline ends. Germline CDR1 MNHEY, CDR2 SVGAGI. The CDR3 nucleotides are TGTGCCAGCAGACACAGGGAACTCAATGAGCAGTTCTTC. It is translated as CASRHRELNEQFF.

V and J are TRBV18 and TRBJ2-7, with D unresolved. Germline CDR1 is KGHSH and CDR2 is LQKENI. Trimming removed 0 bases at V and 4 bases at J, with 7 bases between. The CDR3 is made up of 13 amino acids. The CDR3 DNA reads TGTGCCAGCTCACCACCGCACGGGTACGAGCAGTACTTC. Translated: CASSPPHGYEQYF.

V is TRBV18 and J is TRBJ2-1; D possibly corresponds to TRBD1 (5 bases). The CDR3 totals 16 residues. Trimming removed 2 bases at V and 10 bases at J, with 21 bases between. Germline V gene sequence: CDR1 KGHSH, CDR2 LQKENI. The CDR3 DNA is TGTGCCAGCTCACCAATCACAGGCCGCCGAGCCTCAGAGCAGTTCTTC. Translation gives CASSPITGRRASEQFF.

This chain uses TRBV27 with TRBJ2-6; the D is unclear. Trimming shortened V by 4 bases and J by 9 bases, and 16 bases separated the two germline ends. The length of the CDR3 is 15 residues. Germline V gene sequence: CDR1 MNHEY, CDR2 SMNVEV (reference sequence). Written as DNA, the CDR3 is TGTGCCAGCAGTTCAACCCCGACACTCTTCAACGTCCTGACTTTC. Protein sequence: CASSSTPTLFNVLTF.

This chain connects TRBV5-6 to TRBJ1-2; the D is unclear. The germline V and J ends were trimmed by 0 bases and 0 bases, with 6 bases remaining between them. The germline CDR1 and CDR2 sequences are SGHDT and YYEEEE. This CDR3 is built from 14 residues. CDR3 loop: CASSLAVTNYGYTF. The CDR3 region has the DNA TGTGCCAGCAGCTTGGCAGTAACTAACTATGGCTACACCTTC. Filled out from reference TRBV5-6 and TRBJ1-2, the complete variable domain reads DAGVTQSPTHLIKTRGQQVTLRCSPKSGHDTVSWYQQALGQGPQFIFQYYEEEERQRGNFPDRFSGHQFPNYSSELNVNALLLGDSALYLCASSLAVTNYGYTFGSGTRLTVV.

The rearrangement joins TRBV18 to TRBJ1-5; possibly TRBD1 for D (6 bases). CDR3 length: 14 residues. Germline assignment: CDR1 KGHSH and CDR2 LQKENI. Deletions cut 5 bases from V and 2 bases from J, with 10 bases between. Written as DNA, the CDR3 is TGTGCCAGCTCAGTGACAGGCGGCAATCAGCCCCAGCATTTT. It yields the protein CASSVTGGNQPQHF.

This clone was recorded a few times. The V gene is TRBV28, the J gene TRBJ1-6, with 11 bases fitting TRBD1. The CDR3 contains 13 residues. V was clipped by 6 bases and J by 8 bases; unmatched bases: 0. Germline CDR1 reads MDHEN; CDR2 reads SYDVKM. The CDR3 sequence is CASRGQGDSPLHF. The CDR3, as DNA: TGTGCCAGCAGGGGACAGGGGGATTCACCCCTCCACTTT. Full variable domain (outside the CDR3, taken from reference TRBV28 and TRBJ1-6): DVKVTQSSRYLVKRTGEKVFLECVQDMDHENMFWYRQDPGLGLRLIYFSYDVKMKEKGDIPEGYSVSREKKERFSLILESASTNQTSMYLCASRGQGDSPLHFGNGTRLTVT.

Points on this clone: A junction end diverges from the germline sequence, so it may reflect a read error. J is TRBJ1-2 and V is TRBV29-1, with 9 bases that match TRBD1. Looked up from germline, CDR1 is SQVTM and CDR2 is ANQGSEA. The CDR3 is 12 residues long. In DNA form, the CDR3 reads TGCAGCGCTGAACAGGGGGCGGGTGGCTACACCTTC. Translating gives CSAEQGAGGYTF.

This chain connects TRBV5-4 to TRBJ2-5, with 10 bases fitting TRBD1. The J call is uncertain, as TRBJ2-7 better fits the DNA end. Germline CDR1 reads SGHNT; CDR2 reads YYREEE (reference sequence). The CDR3 has 14 residues. CDR3 DNA: TGTGCCAGCAGCATAGGACAGGGGGACAACGAGCAGTACTTC. Its protein is CASSIGQGDNEQYF.

This clone was seen a handful of times. The gene calls are TRBV29-1 and TRBJ2-1; 10 bases map to TRBD2. The CDR3 has 15 amino acids. Germline-derived CDR1 and CDR2 are SQVTM and ANQGSEA. Trimming took 6 bases from V and 2 from J; bases not matched to a gene: 7. The CDR3 region is CSVLGSGGAYNEQFF. CDR3 coding DNA: TGCAGCGTCCTCGGGAGCGGGGGGGCCTACAATGAGCAGTTCTTC.